This passage covers 15 T cell receptor beta chains from one sample sequenced in a study of cytomegalovirus exposure and HLA in healthy donors. PCR employed 60 Vbeta and 13 Jbeta primers. Some clones are missing from TCRdb's copy, which holds only in-frame ones; the method was immunoSEQ multiplex PCR. This table has about 59,000 clones, about 80% appearing once. The sample was PBMCs. The receptors shown here come from a middle-aged woman in good health and CMV-seronegative.

The genes are TRBV6-6 and TRBJ2-7; 7 bases align to TRBD2. The germline V gene has CDR1 MNHNY and CDR2 SVGAGI (reference sequence). This CDR3 is 14 amino acids long. V was clipped by 5 bases and J by 5 bases; unmatched bases: 9. CDR3 region: CASSDREVANEQYF. In DNA, the CDR3 is TGTGCCAGCAGTGACCGGGAGGTAGCGAACGAGCAGTACTTC.

This rearrangement joins TRBV18 to TRBJ2-3; a possible D gene is TRBD1 (6 bases). From germline, CDR1 is KGHSH and CDR2 LQKENI. This CDR3 has 14 residues. V was cut by 3 bases and J by 0 bases, with 7 bases left in between. The CDR3 region is CASSPGHSTDTQYF. Here the CDR3 DNA reads TGTGCCAGCTCACCGGGACACAGCACAGATACGCAGTATTTT. Full variable domain (remainder filled in from reference TRBV18 and TRBJ2-3): NAGVMQNPRHLVRRRGQEARLRCSPMKGHSHVYWYRQLPEEGLKFMVYLQKENIIDESGMPKERFSAEFPKEGPSILRIQQVVRGDSAAYFCASSPGHSTDTQYFGPGTRLTVL.

This chain connects TRBV7-9 to TRBJ2-7, with unresolved D. The CDR3 spans 13 residues. Deletions cut 5 bases from V and 0 bases from J, with 8 bases between. Germline values: CDR1 SEHNR, CDR2 FQNEAQ (reference sequence). Written as DNA, the CDR3 is TGTGCCAGCAGCGAAAGTAGCTCCTACGAGCAGTACTTC. This encodes CASSESSSYEQYF.

The V call is TRBV30, the J call TRBJ2-7; 15 bases align to TRBD2. The CDR3 runs 15 residues. V gave up 5 bases and J gave up 4 bases; unmatched junction bases: 6. CDR1 and CDR2 (germline): GTSNPN, SVGIG (reference sequence). Written as DNA, the CDR3 is TGTGCCTGGGGACTAGCGGGAGGGCCGTTGTACGAGCAGTACTTC. It translates to CAWGLAGGPLYEQYF.

This chain joins TRBV9 and TRBJ2-1; TRBD2 matches at 8 bases. Germline loops: CDR1 SGDLS, CDR2 YYNGEE. J was trimmed by 9 bases and V by 0 bases; bases with no gene match: 5. This CDR3 is built from 14 residues. The CDR3 here is CASSVEAGDVEQFF. The CDR3 DNA follows: TGTGCCAGCAGCGTAGAAGCGGGAGACGTTGAGCAGTTCTTC.

There are a few counts of this clone. The chain joins TRBV9 to TRBJ2-7; D is possibly TRBD2 (6 bases). This CDR3 has 15 amino acids. Trimming stripped 4 bases from V and 2 bases from J, with 16 bases between. Germline values: CDR1 SGDLS, CDR2 YYNGEE. CDR3 sequence (DNA): TGTGCCAGCAGCCAAGAGGAGGGTTTGACCTACGAGCAGTACTTC. Its translation: CASSQEEGLTYEQYF.

This chain joins TRBV21-1 and TRBJ2-7; TRBD1, the table's D call, lacks a check against the DNA. TRBV21-1 is a pseudogene segment. CDR3 length equals 14 residues. In nucleotides, the CDR3 is TGTGCCAGCAGCAAATACAGGAAAACCTACGAGCAGTACTTC. It codes for CASSKYRKTYEQYF.

The chain links TRBV4-3 to TRBJ2-5, with D possibly TRBD1 on 5 matching bases. Germline lookup yields CDR1 LGHNA and CDR2 YSLEER. Trimming shortened V by 2 bases and J by 1 base, and 8 bases separated the two germline ends. The CDR3 extends over 14 amino acids. CDR3 nucleotide sequence: TGCGCCAGCAGCCAACCCGACAGCCAAGAGACCCAGTACTTC. It is translated as CASSQPDSQETQYF.

The gene calls are TRBV29-1 and TRBJ2-7; D unclear. V dropped 3 bases and J dropped 2 bases, with 17 bases sitting between them. The CDR3 has 15 residues. In germline, CDR1 is SQVTM, CDR2 ANQGSEA. CDR3 residues: CSVDGLSGDPYEQYF. The CDR3 DNA is TGCAGCGTTGATGGATTGTCAGGCGACCCCTACGAGCAGTACTTC.

The V call is TRBV27, the J call TRBJ2-7; 8 bases agree with TRBD2. V lost 10 bases and J lost 2; bases outside the gene matches: 16. The germline CDR1 and CDR2 sequences are MNHEY and SMNVEV (reference sequence). The CDR3 loop spans 16 amino acids. The CDR3 reads CANGGRTNSSTYEQYF. Written as DNA, the CDR3 is TGTGCCAACGGCGGGAGGACCAATTCTAGTACCTACGAGCAGTACTTC.

The gene calls are TRBV10-3 and TRBJ2-7; the match to TRBD1 covers 7 bases. CDR3 length: 15 amino acids. Per the germline V gene, CDR1 is ENHRY and CDR2 is SYGVKD. V was clipped by 0 bases and J by 2 bases; unmatched bases: 4. This CDR3 reads CAISESGTETYEQYF. In DNA form, the CDR3 reads TGTGCCATCAGTGAGTCTGGGACAGAGACCTACGAGCAGTACTTC.

The rearrangement joins TRBV5-4 to TRBJ2-2, with 11 bases lining up with TRBD2. J lost 1 base, V lost 2 bases, and 7 bases had no gene match. Per the germline V gene, CDR1 is SGHNT and CDR2 is YYREEE (reference sequence). This CDR3 spans 18 amino acids. The CDR3 protein is CASSFGIAGGLNTGELFF. The CDR3 bases are TGTGCCAGCAGCTTCGGAATAGCGGGAGGGTTGAACACCGGGGAGCTGTTTTTT.

This chain uses TRBV5-1 with TRBJ2-5; 13 positions match TRBD2. This CDR3 contains 16 residues. Germline loops: CDR1 SGHRS, CDR2 YFSETQ. V gave up 7 bases and J gave up 1 base; unmatched junction bases: 7. This chain's CDR3 is CASSPGTSGIQETQYF. DNA for the CDR3: TGCGCCAGCTCCCCTGGGACTAGCGGGATCCAAGAGACCCAGTACTTC.

V usage is TRBV4-1 and J usage is TRBJ2-7; 10 positions agree with TRBD2. The germline CDR1 and CDR2 sequences are MGHRA and YSYEKL. Trimming at V came to 0 bases and at J to 2 bases, leaving 1 base not matched to a gene. This CDR3 spans 15 amino acids. This chain's CDR3 is CASSQELAGTYEQYF. In DNA form, the CDR3 reads TGCGCCAGCAGCCAAGAACTAGCGGGGACCTACGAGCAGTACTTC.

The table lists this clone with a count of one. The J gene is TRBJ2-1, the V gene TRBV7-9, with 8 bases aligning to TRBD2. Germline trimming cut 5 bases from V and 5 bases from J; bases unmatched to any gene: 11. The CDR3 spans 16 residues. From germline, CDR1 is SEHNR and CDR2 FQNEAQ (reference sequence). CDR3 sequence: CASSPQQAGAHNEQFF. In DNA form, the CDR3 reads TGTGCCAGCAGCCCACAACAAGCGGGAGCACACAATGAGCAGTTCTTC.